This record looks at one T cell receptor (beta chain) sequence and its context. The antigen is undetermined. The data were taken from a study of shared clonotypes between healthy human individuals. The germline gives CDR1 LNHDA, CDR2 SQIVND (reference sequence). This CDR3 is built from 11 residues. Trimming took off 6 bases at V and 3 bases at J, with 6 bases between the two ends. It was CD45RO-negative cells, positively selected for CCR7, that made up naive CD8 cells, with terminally differentiated effector memory CD45RA+ cells excluded. Study outcomes and limitations: Tissues were not sampled, only blood, and their repertoires likely differ. Roughly 5% of naive CD4 clonotypes were shared across several donors.

Assay used: immunoSEQ multiplex PCR; TCRdb lists only in-frame clones, some missing. The sample has about 2.1 million clones; 85% to 95% are singletons. This chain links TRBV19 with TRBJ2-7; TRBD2 might be the D (6 bases). Sample: naive CD8+ T cells from PBMCs. The origin of this receptor is a man between 18 and 35 years old in good health. Some clones in this sample may be carry-over from other donors' samples. The CDR3 coding sequence is TGTGCCAGTAGCGGGAGCTACGAGCAGTACTTC. Protein: CASSGSYEQYF.